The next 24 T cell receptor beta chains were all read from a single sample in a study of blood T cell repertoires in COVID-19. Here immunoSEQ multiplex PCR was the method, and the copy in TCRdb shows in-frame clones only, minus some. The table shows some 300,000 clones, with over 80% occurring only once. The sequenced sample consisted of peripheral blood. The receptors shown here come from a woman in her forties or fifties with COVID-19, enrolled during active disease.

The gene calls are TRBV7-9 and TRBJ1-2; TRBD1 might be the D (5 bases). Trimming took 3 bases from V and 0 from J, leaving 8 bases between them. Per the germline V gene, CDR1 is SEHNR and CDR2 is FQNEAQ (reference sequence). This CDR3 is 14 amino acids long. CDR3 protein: CASSFRQTNYGYTF. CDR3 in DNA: TGTGCCAGCAGCTTTAGACAGACTAACTATGGCTACACCTTC.

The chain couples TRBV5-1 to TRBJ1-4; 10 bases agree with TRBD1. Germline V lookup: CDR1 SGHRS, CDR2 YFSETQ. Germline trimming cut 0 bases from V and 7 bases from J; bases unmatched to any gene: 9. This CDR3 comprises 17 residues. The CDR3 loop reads CASSLAGDRGYGEKLFF. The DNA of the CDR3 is TGCGCCAGCAGCTTGGCAGGGGACAGGGGATATGGTGAAAAACTGTTTTTT.

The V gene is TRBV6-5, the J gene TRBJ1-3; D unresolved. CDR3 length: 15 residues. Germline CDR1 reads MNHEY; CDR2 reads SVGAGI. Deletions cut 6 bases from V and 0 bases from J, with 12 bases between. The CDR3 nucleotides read TGTGCCAGCAGGCACGACGGAGTCTCTGGAAACACCATATATTTT. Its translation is CASRHDGVSGNTIYF.

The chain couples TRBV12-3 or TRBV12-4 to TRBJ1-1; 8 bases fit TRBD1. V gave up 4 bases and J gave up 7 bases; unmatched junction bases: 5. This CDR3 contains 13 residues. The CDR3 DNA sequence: TGTGCCAGCAGTTGGGACAGGAGGAATGAAGCTTTCTTT. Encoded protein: CASSWDRRNEAFF.

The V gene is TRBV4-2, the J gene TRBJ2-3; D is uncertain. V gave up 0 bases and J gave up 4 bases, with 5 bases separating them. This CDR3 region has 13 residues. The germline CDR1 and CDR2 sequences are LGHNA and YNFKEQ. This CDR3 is CASSQDYPDTQYF. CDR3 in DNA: TGTGCCAGCAGCCAAGATTATCCAGATACGCAGTATTTT.

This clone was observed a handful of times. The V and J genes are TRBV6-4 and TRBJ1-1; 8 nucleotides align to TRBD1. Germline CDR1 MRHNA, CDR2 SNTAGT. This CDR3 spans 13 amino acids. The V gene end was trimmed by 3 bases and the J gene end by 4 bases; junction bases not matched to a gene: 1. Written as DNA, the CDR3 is TGTGCCAGCAGTGAACAGGGGGGCACTGAAGCTTTCTTT. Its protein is CASSEQGGTEAFF.

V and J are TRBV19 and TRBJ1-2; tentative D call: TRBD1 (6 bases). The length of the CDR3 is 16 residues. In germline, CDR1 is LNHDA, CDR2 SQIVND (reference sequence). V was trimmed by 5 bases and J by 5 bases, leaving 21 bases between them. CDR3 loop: CASSYSGTPIGYGYTF. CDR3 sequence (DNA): TGTGCCAGTAGTTATTCCGGGACACCAATTGGGTATGGCTACACCTTC.

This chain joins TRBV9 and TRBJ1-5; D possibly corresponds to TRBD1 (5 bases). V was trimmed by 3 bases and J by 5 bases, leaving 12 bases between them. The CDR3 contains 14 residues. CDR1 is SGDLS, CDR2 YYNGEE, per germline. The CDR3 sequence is CASSAGGSYQPQHF. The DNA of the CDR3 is TGTGCCAGCAGCGCGGGGGGGAGTTATCAGCCCCAGCATTTT.

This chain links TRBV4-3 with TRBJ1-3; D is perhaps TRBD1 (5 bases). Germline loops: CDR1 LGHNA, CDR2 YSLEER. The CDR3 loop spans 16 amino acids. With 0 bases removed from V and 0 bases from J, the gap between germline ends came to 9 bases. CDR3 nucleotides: TGCGCCAGCAGCCAAGATCAGGGCCTCTCTGGAAACACCATATATTTT. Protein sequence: CASSQDQGLSGNTIYF.

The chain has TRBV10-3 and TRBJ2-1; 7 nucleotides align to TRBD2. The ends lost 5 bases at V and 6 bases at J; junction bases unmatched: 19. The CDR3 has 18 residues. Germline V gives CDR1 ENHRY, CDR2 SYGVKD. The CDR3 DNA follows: TGTGCCATCAGTTTTCCCCCGTTTTCTAGCGGAGGTCGCAATGAGCAGTTCTTC. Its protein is CAISFPPFSSGGRNEQFF.

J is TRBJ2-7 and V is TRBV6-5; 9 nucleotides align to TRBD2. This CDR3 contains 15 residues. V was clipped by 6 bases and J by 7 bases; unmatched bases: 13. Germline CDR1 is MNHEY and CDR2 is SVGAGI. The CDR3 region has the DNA TGTGCCAGCAGCCAAGCGGGGGGATACGGGCAAGAGCAGTACTTC. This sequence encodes CASSQAGGYGQEQYF.

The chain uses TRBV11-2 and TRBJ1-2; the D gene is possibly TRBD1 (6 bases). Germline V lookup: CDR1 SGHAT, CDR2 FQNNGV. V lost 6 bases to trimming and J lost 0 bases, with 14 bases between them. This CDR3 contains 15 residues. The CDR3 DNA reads TGTGCCAGCAGTTTGGACAGAGGAGCTAACTATGGCTACACCTTC. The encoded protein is CASSLDRGANYGYTF.

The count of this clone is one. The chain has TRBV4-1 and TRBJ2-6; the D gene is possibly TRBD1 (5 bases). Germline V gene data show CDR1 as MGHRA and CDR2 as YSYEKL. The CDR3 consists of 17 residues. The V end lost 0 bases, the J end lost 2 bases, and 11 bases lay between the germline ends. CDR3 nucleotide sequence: TGCGCCAGCAGCCAAGAACCGGGCAGGGCTGGGGCCAACGTCCTGACTTTC. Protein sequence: CASSQEPGRAGANVLTF.

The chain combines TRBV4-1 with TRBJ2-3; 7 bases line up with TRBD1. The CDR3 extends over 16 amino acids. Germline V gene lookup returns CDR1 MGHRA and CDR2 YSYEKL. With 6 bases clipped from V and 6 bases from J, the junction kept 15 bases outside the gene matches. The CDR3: CASSRPRGSVEDTQYF. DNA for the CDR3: TGCGCCAGCAGTCGACCCAGGGGGTCAGTCGAGGATACGCAGTATTTT.

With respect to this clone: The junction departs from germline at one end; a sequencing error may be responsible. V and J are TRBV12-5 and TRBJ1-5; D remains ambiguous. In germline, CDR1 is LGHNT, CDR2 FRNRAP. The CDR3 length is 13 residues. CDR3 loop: CASGLDSHQPQHF. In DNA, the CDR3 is TGTGCTAGTGGTTTAGATAGCCATCAGCCCCAGCATTTT.

CDR3 residues: CASSAPHRENTGELFF. The CDR3 DNA sequence: TGTGCCAGCTCCGCTCCTCATCGGGAGAACACCGGGGAGCTGTTTTTT. The genes are TRBV18 and TRBJ2-2, with D possibly TRBD2 on 5 matching bases. V dropped 6 bases and J dropped 1 base, with 15 bases sitting between them. CDR3 size: 16 residues. The germline gives CDR1 KGHSH, CDR2 LQKENI.

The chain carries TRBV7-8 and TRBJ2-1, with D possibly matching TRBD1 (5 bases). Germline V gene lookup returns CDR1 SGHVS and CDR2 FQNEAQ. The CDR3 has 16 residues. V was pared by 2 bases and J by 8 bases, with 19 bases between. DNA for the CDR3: TGTGCCAGCAGCTTATTAGTGGACATTCGTGGTGATGAGCAGTTCTTC. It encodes CASSLLVDIRGDEQFF.

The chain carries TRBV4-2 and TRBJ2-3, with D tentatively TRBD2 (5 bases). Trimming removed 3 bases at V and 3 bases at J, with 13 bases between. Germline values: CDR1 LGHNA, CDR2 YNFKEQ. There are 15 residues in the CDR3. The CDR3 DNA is TGTGCCAGCAGCCATGAGGCGGGCCCAACAGATACGCAGTATTTT. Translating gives CASSHEAGPTDTQYF.

CDR3 amino acids: CASSQDLSEAFF. CDR3 bases: TGTGCCAGCAGCCAAGATTTGAGTGAAGCTTTCTTT. The chain joins TRBV3-1 (or the pseudogene TRBV3-2) to TRBJ1-1; the D is unclear. The V gene's germline CDR1 is LGHDT and CDR2 YNNKEL (reference sequence). The V gene lost 0 bases and the J gene lost 7 bases, with 6 bases spanning the gap. The CDR3 covers 12 residues.

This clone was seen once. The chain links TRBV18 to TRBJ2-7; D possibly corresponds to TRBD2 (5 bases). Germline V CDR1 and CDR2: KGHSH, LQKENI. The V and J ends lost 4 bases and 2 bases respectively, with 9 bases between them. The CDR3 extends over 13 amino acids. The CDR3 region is CASSRTEAYEQYF. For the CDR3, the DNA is TGTGCCAGCTCACGGACTGAAGCCTACGAGCAGTACTTC. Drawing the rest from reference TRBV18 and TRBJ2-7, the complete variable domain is NAGVMQNPRHLVRRRGQEARLRCSPMKGHSHVYWYRQLPEEGLKFMVYLQKENIIDESGMPKERFSAEFPKEGPSILRIQQVVRGDSAAYFCASSRTEAYEQYFGPGTRLTVT.

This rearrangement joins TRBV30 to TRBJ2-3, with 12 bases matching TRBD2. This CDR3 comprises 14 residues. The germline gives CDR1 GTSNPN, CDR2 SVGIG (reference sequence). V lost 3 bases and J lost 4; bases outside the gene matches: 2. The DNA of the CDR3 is TGTGCCTGGAGGCTAGCGGGAGGGCCAGATACGCAGTATTTT. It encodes CAWRLAGGPDTQYF.

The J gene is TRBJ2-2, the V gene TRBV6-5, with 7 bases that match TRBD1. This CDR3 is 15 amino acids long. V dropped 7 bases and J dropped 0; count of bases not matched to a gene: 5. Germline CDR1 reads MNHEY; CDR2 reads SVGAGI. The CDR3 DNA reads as TGTGCCAGCACTCCGGGACAGCCGAACACCGGGGAGCTGTTTTTT. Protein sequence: CASTPGQPNTGELFF.

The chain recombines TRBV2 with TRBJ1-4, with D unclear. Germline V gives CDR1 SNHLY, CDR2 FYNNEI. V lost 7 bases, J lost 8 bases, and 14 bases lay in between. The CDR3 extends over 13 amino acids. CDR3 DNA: TGTGCCAGCATAAGGACTGAGAAAGAAAAACTGTTTTTT. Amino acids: CASIRTEKEKLFF.

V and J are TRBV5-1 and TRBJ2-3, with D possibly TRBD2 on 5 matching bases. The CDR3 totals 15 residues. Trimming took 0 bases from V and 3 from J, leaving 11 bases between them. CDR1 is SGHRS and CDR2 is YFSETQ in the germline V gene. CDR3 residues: CASSLDQRRTDTQYF. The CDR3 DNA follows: TGCGCCAGCAGCTTGGACCAGCGGCGGACAGATACGCAGTATTTT.